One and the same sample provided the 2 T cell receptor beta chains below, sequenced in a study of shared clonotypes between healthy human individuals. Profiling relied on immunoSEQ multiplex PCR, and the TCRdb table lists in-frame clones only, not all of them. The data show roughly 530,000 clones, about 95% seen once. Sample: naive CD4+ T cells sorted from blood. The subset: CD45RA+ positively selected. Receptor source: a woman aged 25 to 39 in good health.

The CDR3: CASSPIGGSYPDTQYF. CDR3 DNA: TGTGCCAGCAGCCCGATCGGGGGGAGTTACCCAGATACGCAGTATTTT. The chain has TRBV9 and TRBJ2-3; 7 bases line up with TRBD2. This CDR3 spans 16 amino acids. Germline lookup yields CDR1 SGDLS and CDR2 YYNGEE. V lost 4 bases to trimming and J lost 4 bases; unmatched junction nucleotides: 12.

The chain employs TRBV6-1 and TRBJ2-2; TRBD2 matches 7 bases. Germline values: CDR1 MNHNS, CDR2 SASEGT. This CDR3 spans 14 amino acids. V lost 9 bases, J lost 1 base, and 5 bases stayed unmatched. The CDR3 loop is CASATSLNTGELFF. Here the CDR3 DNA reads TGTGCCAGTGCGACTAGCCTGAACACCGGGGAGCTGTTTTTT.